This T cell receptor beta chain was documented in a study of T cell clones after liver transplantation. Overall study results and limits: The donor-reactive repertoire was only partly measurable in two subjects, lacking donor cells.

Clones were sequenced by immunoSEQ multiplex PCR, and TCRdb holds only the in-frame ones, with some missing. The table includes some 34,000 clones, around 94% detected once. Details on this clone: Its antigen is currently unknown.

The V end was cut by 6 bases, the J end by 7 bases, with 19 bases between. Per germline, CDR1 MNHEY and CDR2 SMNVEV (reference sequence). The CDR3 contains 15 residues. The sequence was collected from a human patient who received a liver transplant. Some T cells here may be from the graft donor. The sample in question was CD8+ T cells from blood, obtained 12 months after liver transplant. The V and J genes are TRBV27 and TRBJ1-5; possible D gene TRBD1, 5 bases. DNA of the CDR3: TGTGCCAGCAGCGGGGGAGGGAACAGTTTGCAGCCCCAGCATTTT. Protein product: CASSGGGNSLQPQHF.